This T cell receptor beta chain was sequenced in a study of OX40 agonist ivuxolimab in advanced cancers. V was pared by 4 bases and J by 4 bases, with 14 bases between. Germline lookup yields CDR1 SGDLS and CDR2 YYNGEE. This CDR3 is built from 14 residues. The method was immunoSEQ multiplex PCR; TCRdb's version includes in-frame clones alone and lacks a portion of them. The sample lists about 83,000 clones; 70% to 85% were seen once. The sequenced sample was CD4+ or CD8+ T cells sorted from blood, obtained in a trial of the OX40 agonist ivuxolimab. V usage is TRBV9 and J usage is TRBJ1-2; D is possibly TRBD1 (6 bases). This sequence originates from an adult with an advanced solid tumor such as melanoma, head and neck, liver or kidney cancer. In DNA, the CDR3 is TGTGCCAGCAGCCGCGGGGGGGCGACCTATGGCTACACCTTC. Protein: CASSRGGATYGYTF.